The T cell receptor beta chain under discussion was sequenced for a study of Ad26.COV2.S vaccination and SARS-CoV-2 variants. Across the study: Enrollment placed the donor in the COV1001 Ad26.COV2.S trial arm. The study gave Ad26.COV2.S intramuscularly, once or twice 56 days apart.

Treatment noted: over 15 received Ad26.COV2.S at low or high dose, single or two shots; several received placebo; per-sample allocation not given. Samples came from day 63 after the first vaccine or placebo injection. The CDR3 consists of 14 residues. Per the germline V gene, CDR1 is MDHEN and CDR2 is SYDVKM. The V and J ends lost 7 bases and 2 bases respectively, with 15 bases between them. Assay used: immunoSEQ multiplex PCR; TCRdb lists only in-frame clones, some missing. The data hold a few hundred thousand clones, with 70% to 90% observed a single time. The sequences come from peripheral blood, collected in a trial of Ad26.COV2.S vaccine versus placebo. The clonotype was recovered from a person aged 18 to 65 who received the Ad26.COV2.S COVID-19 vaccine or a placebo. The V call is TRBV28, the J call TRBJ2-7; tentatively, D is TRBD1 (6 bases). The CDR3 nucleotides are TGTGCCAGCACCCAGACAGGTTCTGCCTACGAGCAGTACTTC. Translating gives CASTQTGSAYEQYF.